This T cell receptor beta chain originates from a study of blood T cell repertoires in COVID-19. Study-level information: Acute and convalescent COVID-19 samples came from the United States, Italy and Spain. T cells, B-cell-depleted T cells, or PBMCs provided the cDNA or gDNA that served as material.

The length of the CDR3 is 12 residues. Germline V gene data show CDR1 as MDHEN and CDR2 as SYDVKM. The germline V and J ends were trimmed by 5 bases and 9 bases, with 11 bases remaining between them. This clone showed up just a few times. Per the study methods: Estimation of nucleated cell counts was performed using reference gene primer amplification. Generated by immunoSEQ multiplex PCR, the TCRdb table keeps only in-frame clones and is missing some. From that table come the V and J calls and clone size; the DNA was used to work out D and trimming. In the table there are over 200,000 clones, 85% to 90% of which are singletons.

Sequencing was carried out using peripheral blood. This chain links TRBV28 with TRBJ1-5; D is ambiguous. The sequence derives from a woman aged 40-49 years who had recovered from COVID-19. The CDR3: CASSPFGWPQHF. The CDR3 DNA reads TGTGCCAGCAGTCCCTTCGGGTGGCCCCAGCATTTT.